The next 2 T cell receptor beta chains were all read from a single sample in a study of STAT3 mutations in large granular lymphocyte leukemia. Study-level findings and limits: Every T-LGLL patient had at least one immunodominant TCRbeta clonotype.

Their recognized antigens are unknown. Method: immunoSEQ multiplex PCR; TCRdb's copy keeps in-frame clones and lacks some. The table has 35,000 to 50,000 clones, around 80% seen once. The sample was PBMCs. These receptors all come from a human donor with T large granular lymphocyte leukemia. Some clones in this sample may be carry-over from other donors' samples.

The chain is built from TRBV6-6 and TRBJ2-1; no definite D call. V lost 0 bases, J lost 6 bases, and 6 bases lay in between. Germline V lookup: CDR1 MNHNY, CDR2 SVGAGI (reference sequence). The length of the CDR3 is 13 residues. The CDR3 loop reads CASSYSKANEQFF. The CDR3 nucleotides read TGTGCCAGCAGTTACTCGAAGGCCAATGAGCAGTTCTTC.

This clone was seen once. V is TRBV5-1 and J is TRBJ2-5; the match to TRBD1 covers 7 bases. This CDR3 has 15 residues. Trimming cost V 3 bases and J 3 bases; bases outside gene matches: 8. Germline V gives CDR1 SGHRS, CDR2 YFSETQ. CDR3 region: CASSSDPGQKETQYF. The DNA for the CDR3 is TGCGCCAGCAGCTCCGACCCGGGACAGAAAGAGACCCAGTACTTC.